This T cell receptor beta chain is drawn from a study of beta chain features in type 1 diabetes. Study summary: Patients and healthy donors were similar in age, gender and cell yields. Findings of the study overall: Type 1 diabetes patients showed a moderate but significant shortening of TCRB CDR3s in all four CD4+ subsets. Using cDNA template may skew counts toward highly expressing activated cells. Relative to healthy donors, patients appeared to have naive, central memory and Treg TCRB repertoires that were more similar.

The authors sorted CD4+ naive, central memory, regulatory and stem cell-like memory cells via CD45RO/CCR7/CD25/CD127/CD95/CD27. Concerning this clone: Its matching antigen is unknown.

Of the isolated RNA, all was reverse transcribed, and so the sequenced material was expressed TCRB transcripts. Produced via immunoSEQ multiplex PCR; TCRdb's table is partial and in-frame only. This repertoire shows around 180,000 clones, 7.8% found once; its top ten account for roughly 0.97%. CDR1 and CDR2 from the germline V gene are MNHEY and SVGAGI. After removal of 6 bases from V and 10 bases from J, the junction contained 5 bases not matched to a gene. The CDR3 covers 13 residues. V is TRBV6-5 and J is TRBJ2-1; the match to TRBD2 covers 11 bases. The sample taken for sequencing was central memory CD4+ T cells from blood. This receptor was identified in a woman in her 40s with type 1 diabetes. The CDR3 loop reads CASSVASGREQFF. The CDR3 bases are TGTGCCAGCAGCGTGGCTAGCGGGAGGGAGCAGTTCTTC.